The sequence of this T cell receptor beta chain was determined in a study of identical twins. CDR1 is DFQATT, CDR2 SNEGSKA, per germline (reference sequence). CDR3 length: 13 residues. The germline V and J ends were trimmed by 1 base and 5 bases, with 9 bases remaining between them. A few counts support this clonotype. What it recognizes is unknown. Study-wide results and limits: A lower insertion count was a feature of abundant cord blood beta clonotypes, with no such feature in memory repertoires.

TCRdb called the 5' RACE reads again in MiXCR, with one record for every CDR3 protein. The sample carries about 470,000 distinct CDR3 sequences, 20% to 30% recorded once. A further study also used this sample, focusing on T cells expressing NK-cell markers. That source notes: Just one sequenced donor of eight was HCMV-seronegative, while seven were seropositive. In a group of about 6 donors, dominant NKG2C+ clonotypes represented about 1.0-7.5% of CD8+ T cells.

The TCR was taken from a woman younger than 30 in good health. The sample consisted of CD4+ T cells sorted from blood. The V gene is TRBV20-1, the J gene TRBJ1-5, with D tentatively TRBD1 (5 bases). The CDR3 DNA reads TGCAGTGCTAGAGGCTGGGGCGATCAGCCCCAGCATTTT. It codes for CSARGWGDQPQHF.